One sample yielded the 25 T cell receptor beta chains listed below, sequenced in a study of cytomegalovirus exposure and HLA in healthy donors. Primers included in the PCR were 60 Vbeta and 13 Jbeta primers. Libraries were prepared by immunoSEQ multiplex PCR; TCRdb keeps only in-frame clonotypes and omits some of them. This table has around 97,000 clones, 76% appearing once. Sequencing was carried out using PBMCs. The receptors originated from a woman younger than 30 in good health and CMV-seropositive.

The chain joins TRBV2 to TRBJ1-6; possibly TRBD1 for D (6 bases). The CDR3 consists of 13 residues. The V gene's germline CDR1 is SNHLY and CDR2 FYNNEI. V lost 6 bases, J lost 12 bases, and 15 bases lay in between. CDR3 residues: CASSSGGGLPLHF. CDR3 nucleotides: TGTGCCAGCAGCAGTGGGGGGGGCTTACCCCTCCACTTT.

The gene calls are TRBV5-6 and TRBJ2-5; the D is unclear. Between the trimmed V and J ends, which lost 0 bases and 5 bases, there was a span of 5 bases. Germline V gives CDR1 SGHDT, CDR2 YYEEEE. The CDR3 is 12 amino acids. The DNA for the CDR3 is TGTGCCAGCAGCTTGGACCGGGAGACCCAGTACTTC. Translation gives CASSLDRETQYF.

The chain uses TRBV19 and TRBJ2-6, with 9 nucleotides matching TRBD2. The CDR3 loop spans 16 amino acids. Germline assignment: CDR1 LNHDA and CDR2 SQIVND (reference sequence). The ends lost 10 bases at V and 2 bases at J; junction bases unmatched: 9. The CDR3 here is CATNLRGGAGANVLTF. CDR3 coding DNA: TGTGCCACTAATTTGCGGGGGGGAGCTGGGGCCAACGTCCTGACTTTC.

J is TRBJ2-3 and V is TRBV28, with 12 bases matching TRBD1. V lost 3 bases, J lost 6 bases, and 4 bases stayed unmatched. CDR3 size: 15 residues. CDR1 is MDHEN, CDR2 SYDVKM, per germline. Here the CDR3 reads CASSFGTGGGDTQYF. CDR3 bases: TGTGCCAGCAGTTTTGGGACAGGGGGCGGCGATACGCAGTATTTT.

This clone was observed a handful of times. V usage is TRBV13 and J usage is TRBJ2-1; D may be TRBD2 (6 bases). The CDR3 has 13 amino acids. The V end lost 6 bases, the J end lost 8 bases, and 14 bases lay between the germline ends. Germline CDR1 is PRHDT and CDR2 is FYEKMQ (reference sequence). The CDR3 protein is CASRTGRQHEQFF. The CDR3 coding sequence is TGTGCCAGCAGAACCGGGAGACAGCATGAGCAGTTCTTC.

The chain joins TRBV28 to TRBJ2-7, with TRBD2 matching 7 bases. Germline assignment: CDR1 MDHEN and CDR2 SYDVKM. The ends lost 1 base at V and 6 bases at J; junction bases unmatched: 6. The CDR3 contains 14 residues. Here the CDR3 DNA reads TGTGCCAGCAGTTTATATGGCCCGGGGGGCGAGCAGTACTTC. The encoded protein is CASSLYGPGGEQYF.

The genes are TRBV9 and TRBJ1-5; no clear D gene. The CDR3 is 13 residues long. Trimming left V 0 bases short and J 6 bases short, with 7 bases between. The V gene's germline CDR1 is SGDLS and CDR2 YYNGEE. The CDR3 here is CASSVGLSQPQHF. The CDR3 DNA follows: TGTGCCAGCAGCGTAGGACTGAGTCAGCCCCAGCATTTT.

This chain connects TRBV5-1 to TRBJ2-7; D uncertain. Trimming stripped 2 bases from V and 0 bases from J, with 6 bases between. In germline, CDR1 is SGHRS, CDR2 YFSETQ. CDR3 length: 13 residues. CDR3 residues: CASSFGDSYEQYF. CDR3 DNA: TGCGCCAGCAGCTTCGGAGACTCCTACGAGCAGTACTTC. Supplemented by reference TRBV5-1 and TRBJ2-7, the full variable domain reads KAGVTQTPRYLIKTRGQQVTLSCSPISGHRSVSWYQQTPGQGLQFLFEYFSETQRNKGNFPGRFSGRQFSNSRSEMNVSTLELGDSALYLCASSFGDSYEQYFGPGTRLTVT.

This clone appeared a few times. The CDR3, as DNA: TGTGCCAGCAGTTACTCGGGACAGAGTGGCTACACCTTC. Its translation is CASSYSGQSGYTF. The chain carries TRBV6-5 and TRBJ1-2; 7 nucleotides align to TRBD1. The trim removed 0 bases at V and 7 bases at J, leaving 2 bases unmatched. CDR3 size: 13 residues. Germline V lookup: CDR1 MNHEY, CDR2 SVGAGI.

A remark on this clone: This sample also contains other DNA sequences that code for the same CDR3. J is TRBJ1-1 and V is TRBV2; TRBD1 is a possible D gene (5 bases). The V and J ends lost 6 bases and 5 bases respectively, with 19 bases between them. Per the germline V gene, CDR1 is SNHLY and CDR2 is FYNNEI. This CDR3 is 15 amino acids long. CDR3 in DNA: TGTGCCAGCAGGGGATCACGAAGGGGAAAGACTGAAGCTTTCTTT. Protein product: CASRGSRRGKTEAFF.

This clone was recorded a few times. The V and J genes are TRBV7-3 and TRBJ2-4; 10 bases agree with TRBD2. The trim removed 5 bases at V and 5 bases at J, leaving 6 bases unmatched. This CDR3 spans 15 amino acids. Germline loops: CDR1 SGHTA, CDR2 FQGTGA. CDR3 nucleotide sequence: TGTGCCAGCAGCGTATCTACTAGCGGGGAAAACATTCAGTACTTC. Translating gives CASSVSTSGENIQYF.

The V and J genes are TRBV6-5 and TRBJ1-1; 7 nucleotides line up with TRBD1. V trimming: 2 bases; J trimming: 4 bases; junction bases outside the gene matches: 7. CDR3 length: 15 residues. The germline CDR1 and CDR2 sequences are MNHEY and SVGAGI. The CDR3 DNA is TGTGCCAGCAGTTACAAAATGACAGGGAGCACTGAAGCTTTCTTT. This encodes CASSYKMTGSTEAFF.

The sample holds a few counts of this clone. The chain combines TRBV19 with TRBJ2-1; the D gene is possibly TRBD1 (5 bases). This CDR3 spans 14 amino acids. Trimming took off 4 bases at V and 13 bases at J, with 20 bases between the two ends. Germline CDR1 reads LNHDA; CDR2 reads SQIVND (reference sequence). CDR3 DNA: TGTGCCAGTAGTACCTGGGGCCTGCGGCAGGCACAGTTCTTC. It specifies CASSTWGLRQAQFF.

The V and J genes are TRBV14 and TRBJ1-2, with D perhaps TRBD1 (5 bases). Trimming removed 0 bases from V and 5 bases from J, with 40 bases in between. CDR1 is SGHDN and CDR2 is FVKESK in the germline V gene. This CDR3 region has 24 residues. The CDR3 sequence is CASSQDTWVRNSVPSSSKGYGYTF. In nucleotides, the CDR3 is TGTGCCAGCAGCCAAGATACGTGGGTGAGGAACAGCGTCCCGAGCAGTTCGAAGGGGTATGGCTACACCTTC.

CDR3 bases: TGTGCCAGCAGAGGGGGCGCCGAAGAGACCCAGTACTTC. This translates into CASRGGAEETQYF. V is TRBV5-4 and J is TRBJ2-5; TRBD1 agrees at 7 bases. V lost 5 bases to trimming and J lost 3 bases; unmatched junction nucleotides: 4. Germline V gene sequence: CDR1 SGHNT, CDR2 YYREEE (reference sequence). The CDR3 is 13 amino acids.

The chain recombines TRBV18 with TRBJ1-3; D perhaps matches TRBD1 (6 bases). V was shortened by 0 bases and J by 0 bases, with 12 bases between the two germline ends. The CDR3 totals 17 residues. CDR1 is KGHSH and CDR2 is LQKENI in the germline V gene. Written as DNA, the CDR3 is TGTGCCAGCTCACCACCGGGGGGGGCCAGCTCTGGAAACACCATATATTTT. Protein sequence: CASSPPGGASSGNTIYF.

The genes are TRBV21-1 and TRBJ1-5; TRBD1, the table's D call, lacks a check against the DNA. TRBV21-1 is classified as a pseudogene. The CDR3 loop spans 14 amino acids. DNA of the CDR3: TGTGCCAGCAGGAACAGGGGGCGCAATCAGCCCCAGCATTTT. This translates into CASRNRGRNQPQHF.

The chain uses TRBV9 and TRBJ2-7, with D possibly TRBD2 on 5 matching bases. CDR1 and CDR2 from the germline V gene are SGDLS and YYNGEE. The CDR3 contains 14 residues. V shed 1 base and J shed 5 bases, with 13 bases lying between them. CDR3 amino acids: CASSVIAGNDEQYF. CDR3 nucleotide sequence: TGTGCCAGCAGCGTAATTGCGGGCAACGACGAGCAGTACTTC.

V usage is TRBV7-9 and J usage is TRBJ2-7; 10 positions agree with TRBD1. V was pared by 5 bases and J by 2 bases, with 3 bases of the junction left unmatched. The CDR3 consists of 14 residues. Germline CDR1 and CDR2: SEHNR and FQNEAQ (reference sequence). The CDR3: CASSAGQGAYEQYF. The CDR3 bases are TGTGCCAGCAGCGCAGGACAGGGGGCCTACGAGCAGTACTTC.

The gene calls are TRBV25-1 and TRBJ2-3; 10 bases line up with TRBD2. The CDR3 consists of 16 residues. V gave up 7 bases and J gave up 4 bases; unmatched junction bases: 11. Germline lookup yields CDR1 MGHDK and CDR2 SYGVNS. The CDR3 DNA sequence: TGTGCCAGCACAACAAGGACTAGCGGCTTGGCAGATACGCAGTATTTT. Its protein is CASTTRTSGLADTQYF. Based on the CDR3 plus reference TRBV25-1 and TRBJ2-3, the full variable domain is EADIYQTPRYLVIGTGKKITLECSQTMGHDKMYWYQQDPGMELHLIHYSYGVNSTEKGDLSSESTVSRIRTEHFPLTLESARPSHTSQYLCASTTRTSGLADTQYFGPGTRLTVL.

The chain recombines TRBV20-1 with TRBJ1-2, with D unresolved. The CDR3 has 11 residues. CDR1 and CDR2 from the germline V gene are DFQATT and SNEGSKA (reference sequence). CDR3 DNA sequence: TGCAGCCCTACTTTTCTTGATGGCTACACCTTC. It specifies CSPTFLDGYTF.

This chain joins TRBV11-3 and TRBJ1-1; D not certain. The germline V and J ends were trimmed by 4 bases and 7 bases, with 10 bases remaining between them. CDR1 is SGHNT and CDR2 is YENEEA in the germline V gene. The CDR3 spans 12 residues. In DNA form, the CDR3 reads TGTGCCAGCAGCTCCCCTACCGGTGAAGCTTTCTTT. It specifies CASSSPTGEAFF.

The chain carries TRBV29-1 and TRBJ1-1, with a weak D call TRBD1 (5 bases). Germline V gene lookup returns CDR1 SQVTM and CDR2 ANQGSEA. V was shortened by 5 bases and J by 0 bases, with 16 bases between the two germline ends. The CDR3 loop spans 15 amino acids. The CDR3, as DNA: TGCAGCGTTACGAGGAGACAGATCATGAACACTGAAGCTTTCTTT. Its translation: CSVTRRQIMNTEAFF.

This chain links TRBV4-1 with TRBJ1-5; 10 bases match TRBD1. CDR1 MGHRA and CDR2 YSYEKL come from the germline V gene. This CDR3 has 16 amino acids. Trimming at V came to 5 bases and at J to 6 bases, leaving 10 bases not matched to a gene. The CDR3 coding sequence is TGCGCCAGCAGCGATTTGACAGGGGGCGCGGGTCAGCCCCAGCATTTT. Translating it yields CASSDLTGGAGQPQHF.

This clone has only one observation. This chain connects TRBV7-2 to TRBJ2-5; 7 positions agree with TRBD2. Losses at the gene ends were 3 bases for V and 5 bases for J; bases not matched to a gene: 6. The CDR3 totals 14 residues. Germline lookup yields CDR1 SGHTA and CDR2 FQGNSA. CDR3 coding DNA: TGTGCCAGCAGCTTTGGGGGAGGGCACGAGACCCAGTACTTC. Translating it yields CASSFGGGHETQYF.